This T cell receptor beta chain originates from a study of blood T cell repertoires in COVID-19. Study context: Sample material is recorded as cDNA or gDNA derived from T cells, B-cell-depleted T cells, or PBMCs.

Here immunoSEQ multiplex PCR was the method, and the copy in TCRdb shows in-frame clones only, minus some. This table has roughly 250,000 clones, 80% to 95% appearing once. With 0 bases removed from V and 2 bases from J, the gap between germline ends came to 14 bases. Germline V gene lookup returns CDR1 SGHRS and CDR2 YFSETQ. This CDR3 has 16 residues. The V call is TRBV5-1, the J call TRBJ2-5; weak D call: TRBD2 (6 bases). This receptor was identified in a young man with COVID-19, enrolled during active disease. Specimen: peripheral blood. In DNA, the CDR3 is TGCGCCAGCAGCTTGGTGGTGGCGGGGAGTCAAGAGACCCAGTACTTC. It specifies CASSLVVAGSQETQYF.